The 30 T cell receptor beta chains below were found in one sample sequenced in a study of cytomegalovirus exposure and HLA in healthy donors. The PCR employed 60 Vbeta primers together with 13 Jbeta primers. The assay was immunoSEQ multiplex PCR, and TCRdb's table has in-frame clones only and misses some. The sample yields about 170,000 clones, roughly three quarters seen once. The sample was PBMCs. These TCRs come from a woman between 45 and 60 years old in good health and CMV-seropositive.

This clone was found a few times. This rearrangement joins TRBV29-1 to TRBJ1-1; possible D gene TRBD1, 5 bases. V lost 7 bases, J lost 4 bases, and 10 bases lay in between. The CDR3 runs to 11 residues. Germline assignment: CDR1 SQVTM and CDR2 ANQGSEA. CDR3 sequence reads: CSDQGTTEAFF. The CDR3 DNA reads TGCAGCGACCAGGGCACCACTGAAGCTTTCTTT.

As to this clone: Compared with germline, one end of the junction differs, possibly owing to a read error. This chain links TRBV4-1 with TRBJ2-1; 8 bases fit TRBD2. The CDR3 contains 14 residues. CDR1 is MGHRA, CDR2 YSYEKL, per germline. The CDR3 loop is CASSQGQLAGSVVF. The CDR3 DNA reads TGCGCCAGCAGCCAAGGTCAGTTAGCGGGGTCCGTGGTCTTC.

The genes are TRBV4-1 and TRBJ2-3; D not certain. In germline, CDR1 is MGHRA, CDR2 YSYEKL. The CDR3 has 16 residues. V was clipped by 0 bases and J by 1 base, with 11 bases between them. CDR3 loop: CASSQDVERRTDTQYF. DNA of the CDR3: TGCGCCAGCAGCCAAGATGTGGAGCGTCGCACAGATACGCAGTATTTT.

The rearrangement uses TRBV4-1 and TRBJ1-1; D uncertain. Germline V gene lookup returns CDR1 MGHRA and CDR2 YSYEKL. CDR3 length: 14 amino acids. V gave up 5 bases and J gave up 3 bases, with 13 bases separating them. CDR3: CASSYPGLDTEAFF. As DNA, the CDR3 is TGCGCCAGCAGCTATCCCGGGTTGGACACTGAAGCTTTCTTT.

This chain uses TRBV5-1 with TRBJ2-2; D not resolved. The CDR3 length is 12 residues. Trimming removed 3 bases from V and 5 bases from J, with 5 bases in between. Germline values: CDR1 SGHRS, CDR2 YFSETQ. This CDR3 is CASSWRTGELFF. The DNA of the CDR3 is TGCGCCAGCAGCTGGCGGACCGGGGAGCTGTTTTTT.

The chain couples TRBV7-8 to TRBJ2-3; 11 positions agree with TRBD2. Per germline, CDR1 SGHVS and CDR2 FQNEAQ. This CDR3 contains 16 residues. Trimming removed 2 bases from V and 1 base from J; junction bases left unmatched: 2. For the CDR3, the DNA is TGTGCCAGCAGCTTACTAGCGGGGGGACGCACAGATACGCAGTATTTT. Translated, it gives CASSLLAGGRTDTQYF.

This clone was counted between two and nine times. V gene TRBV5-1 combines with J gene TRBJ1-4; maybe TRBD1 (5 bases). CDR3 length equals 16 residues. The germline gives CDR1 SGHRS, CDR2 YFSETQ. V was clipped by 4 bases and J by 1 base, with 14 bases between them. The CDR3 DNA reads TGCGCCAGCAGCCCCCGACGGAGGGGAACTAATGAAAAACTGTTTTTT. This translates into CASSPRRRGTNEKLFF.

This chain links TRBV5-4 with TRBJ2-5; 14 bases align to TRBD2. With V trimmed by 3 bases and J by 0 bases, 7 bases remained unmatched. This CDR3 has 18 amino acids. Germline CDR1 is SGHNT and CDR2 is YYREEE (reference sequence). CDR3 protein: CASSWGLAGAPDQETQYF. In nucleotides, the CDR3 is TGTGCCAGCAGCTGGGGACTAGCGGGGGCCCCCGACCAAGAGACCCAGTACTTC.

J is TRBJ1-2 and V is TRBV6-1; D remains unclear. The CDR3 has 12 residues. CDR1 and CDR2 (germline): MNHNS, SASEGT. Trimming left V 8 bases short and J 2 bases short, with 9 bases between. The CDR3 here is CASLGGNYGYTF. The CDR3 DNA is TGTGCCAGCCTGGGCGGGAACTATGGCTACACCTTC.

This chain uses TRBV7-2 with TRBJ1-4; 8 positions match TRBD1. V lost 1 base and J lost 3; bases outside the gene matches: 1. Looked up from germline, CDR1 is SGHTA and CDR2 is FQGNSA. The CDR3 runs to 15 residues. CDR3 loop: CASSLGGQANEKLFF. CDR3 nucleotides: TGTGCCAGCAGCTTAGGGGGACAGGCTAATGAAAAACTGTTTTTT.

The table lists this clone with a few counts. The chain is built from TRBV21-1 and TRBJ2-7; the table names TRBD1, a call not compared with the DNA. TRBV21-1 is flagged as a pseudogene. The CDR3 has 14 residues. The DNA for the CDR3 is TGTGCCAGCAGCGGACCCGGGACAGGGGTGGAGCAGTACTTC. This codes for CASSGPGTGVEQYF.

V and J are TRBV27 and TRBJ1-1; D possibly corresponds to TRBD1 (5 bases). Germline CDR1 reads MNHEY; CDR2 reads SMNVEV (reference sequence). Trimming removed 6 bases at V and 7 bases at J, with 12 bases between. The CDR3 consists of 12 residues. CDR3 sequence (DNA): TGTGCCAGCAGCCCCGCGGGGGTTGAAGCTTTCTTT. This sequence encodes CASSPAGVEAFF.

This clone came up a few times. The chain has TRBV7-8 and TRBJ2-3; possibly TRBD2 for D (5 bases). V was pared by 1 base and J by 1 base, with 9 bases between. Germline CDR1 is SGHVS and CDR2 is FQNEAQ. This CDR3 has 15 residues. The CDR3 sequence is CASSLGLAGTDTQYF. In DNA, the CDR3 is TGTGCCAGCAGCTTAGGGCTAGCAGGCACAGATACGCAGTATTTT.

The chain combines TRBV7-9 with TRBJ1-1; D is perhaps TRBD1 (6 bases). There are 17 residues in the CDR3. The ends were cut back, 5 bases at V and 1 base at J, with 20 bases in the middle. Germline CDR1 SEHNR, CDR2 FQNEAQ (reference sequence). DNA of the CDR3: TGTGCCAGCAGCGGGGGAGGGGGGACCCGTCGGAACACTGAAGCTTTCTTT. It is translated as CASSGGGGTRRNTEAFF.

V usage is TRBV6-1 and J usage is TRBJ2-7, with TRBD1 matching over 7 bases. J lost 4 bases, V lost 4 bases, and 7 bases had no gene match. The germline CDR1 and CDR2 sequences are MNHNS and SASEGT. This CDR3 contains 14 residues. The CDR3 DNA reads TGTGCCAGCAGTGTTGACAGGGCCTCATACGAGCAGTACTTC. Amino acids: CASSVDRASYEQYF.

The rearrangement uses TRBV12-2 and TRBJ1-5; the table calls TRBD1, which could not be checked here. TRBV12-2 is a documented pseudogene. The CDR3 length is 18 residues. The DNA of the CDR3 is TGTGCAAGTCGCTTCCGGAAGGTCGCAGGCAGACGCAATCAGCCCCAGCATTTT. Its protein is CASRFRKVAGRRNQPQHF.

The sample holds a few counts of this clone. The chain recombines TRBV10-3 with TRBJ2-3, with 15 nucleotides matching TRBD2. The length of the CDR3 is 14 residues. Germline V gene sequence: CDR1 ENHRY, CDR2 SYGVKD. V lost 11 bases to trimming and J lost 5 bases; unmatched junction nucleotides: 5. As DNA, the CDR3 is TGTGCCGTCGGACTAGCGGGGGGGGGAGATACGCAGTATTTT. Amino acid sequence: CAVGLAGGGDTQYF.

This chain connects TRBV6-5 to TRBJ1-6; unclear D gene. Trimming cost V 7 bases and J 0 bases, with 4 bases left between them. The length of the CDR3 is 13 residues. CDR1 is MNHEY, CDR2 SVGAGI, per germline. The chain's CDR3 is CASTGSYNSPLHF. The CDR3 DNA reads as TGTGCCAGCACAGGCTCCTATAATTCACCCCTCCACTTT.

This clone has a handful of counts. The V call is TRBV4-1, the J call TRBJ2-7; D not certain. The germline CDR1 and CDR2 sequences are MGHRA and YSYEKL. V lost 1 base to trimming and J lost 3 bases, with 7 bases between them. This CDR3 region has 13 residues. The CDR3 protein is CASSQGADYEQYF. The CDR3, as DNA: TGCGCCAGCAGCCAAGGGGCAGACTACGAGCAGTACTTC.

The chain joins TRBV5-6 to TRBJ2-1, with 8 positions matching TRBD1. This CDR3 is 15 amino acids long. The ends lost 0 bases at V and 7 bases at J; junction bases unmatched: 6. Per the germline V gene, CDR1 is SGHDT and CDR2 is YYEEEE. CDR3 amino acids: CASSLGTGTANEQFF. Here the CDR3 DNA reads TGTGCCAGCAGCTTGGGGACAGGGACCGCGAATGAGCAGTTCTTC.

The V gene is TRBV5-1, the J gene TRBJ2-7, with 10 bases lining up with TRBD1. Germline CDR1 reads SGHRS; CDR2 reads YFSETQ. J lost 1 base, V lost 6 bases, and 4 bases had no gene match. The CDR3 is 14 residues long. CDR3 in DNA: TGCGCCAGCAAGGCGGGACAGGGGTCCTACGAGCAGTACTTC. Translation gives CASKAGQGSYEQYF.

This clone has only a few counts. The rearrangement links TRBV13 to TRBJ2-7, with 8 bases that match TRBD1. The germline gives CDR1 PRHDT, CDR2 FYEKMQ (reference sequence). The CDR3 is made up of 13 amino acids. J lost 5 bases, V lost 5 bases, and 5 bases had no gene match. CDR3 residues: CASSTGQGHEQYF. In nucleotides, the CDR3 is TGTGCCAGCAGCACCGGACAGGGCCACGAGCAGTACTTC.

V and J are TRBV29-1 and TRBJ2-5, with 10 positions matching TRBD1. The J call may not be correct, given that the DNA end is closer to TRBJ2-7. This CDR3 is built from 13 residues. Germline V gene sequence: CDR1 SQVTM, CDR2 ANQGSEA. CDR3 coding DNA: TGCAGCGTTGAAGAGGGGACAGGGGTCGAGCAGTACTTC. Translating gives CSVEEGTGVEQYF.

The sample holds a few counts of this clone. The rearrangement links TRBV6-1 to TRBJ1-2; D uncertain. Germline assignment: CDR1 MNHNS and CDR2 SASEGT. Trimming stripped 5 bases from V and 8 bases from J, with 6 bases between. The CDR3 runs to 10 residues. CDR3 DNA sequence: TGTGCCAGCAGTTCCCAAGGCTACACCTTC. The encoded protein is CASSSQGYTF.

This clone was seen a few times. The chain uses TRBV2 and TRBJ2-7, with D tentatively TRBD1 (6 bases). CDR1 and CDR2 (germline): SNHLY, FYNNEI. Trimming removed 4 bases from V and 2 bases from J, with 9 bases in between. The length of the CDR3 is 13 residues. CDR3 coding DNA: TGTGCCAGCAGTGTTGGGACACCCTACGAGCAGTACTTC. The encoded protein is CASSVGTPYEQYF.

V and J are TRBV6-1 and TRBJ2-7; D perhaps matches TRBD2 (5 bases). Trimming stripped 7 bases from V and 3 bases from J, with 10 bases between. Germline CDR1 and CDR2: MNHNS and SASEGT. This CDR3 is built from 12 residues. Here the CDR3 DNA reads TGTGCCAGCACCGAGGGCGTCTACGAGCAGTACTTC. Protein product: CASTEGVYEQYF.

The chain carries TRBV19 and TRBJ1-2; 7 nucleotides agree with TRBD1. The junction had 13 bases not matched to a gene; V was cut back by 5 bases and J by 4 bases. Germline-derived CDR1 and CDR2 are LNHDA and SQIVND (reference sequence). This CDR3 is 16 amino acids long. CDR3: CASSAVTGVKGYGYTF. The CDR3 bases are TGTGCCAGTAGTGCCGTAACAGGGGTGAAGGGCTATGGCTACACCTTC.

The chain is built from TRBV18 and TRBJ1-2, with D tentatively TRBD1 (6 bases). Germline CDR1 reads KGHSH; CDR2 reads LQKENI. Deletions cut 2 bases from V and 2 bases from J, with 9 bases between. CDR3 size: 14 residues. CDR3 DNA: TGTGCCAGCTCACCATTTCAGGGGAACTATGGCTACACCTTC. Translated, it gives CASSPFQGNYGYTF.

This chain uses TRBV5-6 with TRBJ2-7; the D gene is possibly TRBD2 (5 bases). The V end lost 0 bases, the J end lost 0 bases, and 10 bases lay between the germline ends. Germline CDR1 SGHDT, CDR2 YYEEEE. The CDR3 totals 15 residues. The CDR3 spells CASSLVGVSSYEQYF. The DNA of the CDR3 is TGTGCCAGCAGCTTGGTGGGAGTGAGCTCCTACGAGCAGTACTTC.

The chain is built from TRBV10-2 and TRBJ2-2, with 15 bases aligning to TRBD2. The CDR3 has 17 amino acids. V lost 4 bases, J lost 5 bases, and 5 bases stayed unmatched. Germline CDR1 is WSHSY and CDR2 is SAAADI. This CDR3 is CASSARTSGGATGELFF. In DNA form, the CDR3 reads TGCGCCAGCAGTGCAAGGACTAGCGGGGGGGCAACCGGGGAGCTGTTTTTT.